This T cell receptor (beta chain) was sequenced during a study of blood T cell repertoires in COVID-19. Study overall: Specimens from acute and convalescent COVID-19 originated in the United States, Italy and Spain.

Assignment of participants to cohorts was predicated upon participant-reported clinical history. The CDR3 runs to 13 residues. V lost 3 bases to trimming and J lost 4 bases, with 10 bases between them. The germline gives CDR1 SGDLS, CDR2 YYNGEE. As handled by the study authors: Reference gene primers were amplified, and this amplification served to estimate nucleated cell counts. TCRdb's table, derived via immunoSEQ multiplex PCR, lists solely in-frame clones and lacks some. V and J calls and clone size follow that table, whereas D and trimming were derived from the DNA. The table includes roughly 250,000 clones, approximately 91% detected once.

The sample consisted of PBMCs or T cells enriched from blood (not recorded which). The TCR was taken from a woman between 40 and 50 years old with acute COVID-19. The V and J genes are TRBV9 and TRBJ1-2; D is uncertain. The CDR3 spells CASSAGGVYGYTF. In DNA, the CDR3 is TGTGCCAGCAGCGCTGGAGGAGTCTATGGCTACACCTTC.